The 20 T cell receptor beta chains below come from one sample, sequenced in a study of T cells after yellow fever vaccination. TCRdb reprocessed the 5' RACE reads with MiXCR, giving one entry per CDR3 protein. The sample has 450,000 to 600,000 distinct CDR3 sequences, 13% seen once; the top ten hold more than 13%. This specimen was PBMCs, taken on the day of the yellow fever booster vaccination. The receptors here all came from a man aged 30 to 45 who received the YFV17D yellow fever vaccine.

This clonotype came up a few times. The chain couples TRBV7-9 to TRBJ1-1; D may be TRBD1 (5 bases). This CDR3 is built from 14 residues. V lost 5 bases, J lost 1 base, and 11 bases lay in between. Looked up from germline, CDR1 is SEHNR and CDR2 is FQNEAQ (reference sequence). The CDR3 region has the DNA TGTGCCAGCAGCATACAACAGGAGAACACTGAAGCTTTCTTT. Translation gives CASSIQQENTEAFF. The full variable domain, rest sourced from reference TRBV7-9 and TRBJ1-1, is DTGVSQNPRHKITKRGQNVTFRCDPISEHNRLYWYRQTLGQGPEFLTYFQNEAQLEKSRLLSDRFSAERPKGSFSTLEIQRTEQGDSAMYLCASSIQQENTEAFFGQGTRLTVV.

The V gene is TRBV5-1, the J gene TRBJ2-7; a weak D match, TRBD1 (5 bases). V was trimmed by 0 bases and J by 0 bases, leaving 10 bases between them. Germline loops: CDR1 SGHRS, CDR2 YFSETQ. The CDR3 extends over 15 amino acids. CDR3 region: CASSLDRRSSYEQYF. The CDR3 DNA reads TGCGCCAGCAGCTTGGACAGGAGAAGCTCCTACGAGCAGTACTTC.

V usage is TRBV18 and J usage is TRBJ2-5; no definite D call. The CDR3 spans 13 residues. Trimming removed 6 bases from V and 3 bases from J, with 11 bases in between. CDR1 is KGHSH and CDR2 is LQKENI in the germline V gene. The CDR3 bases are TGTGCCAGCTCCGTCGGGCAGGAAGAGACCCAGTACTTC. Translation: CASSVGQEETQYF.

CDR3 in DNA: TGTGCCAGTAGTATCCCTGACAGCGAGCAGTACTTC. This encodes CASSIPDSEQYF. This chain links TRBV19 with TRBJ2-7, with D tentatively TRBD1 (5 bases). V lost 3 bases to trimming and J lost 6 bases, with 9 bases between them. Germline V CDR1 and CDR2: LNHDA, SQIVND (reference sequence). The CDR3 sequence is 12 residues long.

This chain uses TRBV5-5 with TRBJ2-5, with a possible D match to TRBD1 (5 bases). CDR3 length: 14 amino acids. V was pared by 4 bases and J by 4 bases, with 14 bases between. From germline, CDR1 is SGHKS and CDR2 YYEKEE (reference sequence). CDR3 nucleotide sequence: TGTGCCAGCAGCCCCTCGGCTAGGGGAGAGACCCAGTACTTC. This gives the protein CASSPSARGETQYF.

There are a few counts of this clonotype. CDR3 sequence reads: CASSYSEGEQFF. CDR3 nucleotide sequence: TGTGCCAGCAGTTACTCTGAGGGTGAGCAGTTCTTC. The chain links TRBV6-5 to TRBJ2-1; TRBD2 might be the D (5 bases). The CDR3 runs to 12 residues. Germline CDR1 and CDR2: MNHEY and SVGAGI. Trimming removed 0 bases from V and 9 bases from J, with 6 bases in between.

The genes are TRBV7-6 and TRBJ2-7, with D unresolved. CDR1 is SGHVS, CDR2 FNYEAQ, per germline. This CDR3 is 18 amino acids long. V was pared by 0 bases and J by 3 bases, with 21 bases between. Here the CDR3 reads CASSLAQNRHGPIYEQYF. CDR3 nucleotides: TGTGCCAGCAGCTTAGCCCAAAACCGCCACGGACCAATCTACGAGCAGTACTTC. Using reference TRBV7-6 and TRBJ2-7 for the parts outside the CDR3, the full variable domain is GAGVSQSPRYKVTKRGQDVALRCDPISGHVSLYWYRQALGQGPEFLTYFNYEAQQDKSGLPNDRFSAERPEGSISTLTIQRTEQRDSAMYRCASSLAQNRHGPIYEQYFGPGTRLTVT.

This clonotype occurred a few times. The genes are TRBV23-1 and TRBJ1-4, with D perhaps matching TRBD1 (5 bases). TRBV23-1 is designated an ORF whose function remains uncertain. Trimming cost V 7 bases and J 5 bases, with 20 bases left between them. The CDR3 runs 16 residues. This CDR3 is CASISVKGTVNEKLFF. Here the CDR3 DNA reads TGCGCCAGCATCTCCGTAAAGGGGACGGTGAATGAAAAACTGTTTTTT.

This clonotype was observed a few times. This sequence joins TRBV15 and TRBJ2-1; TRBD2 aligns across 8 bases. CDR1 LNHNV and CDR2 YYDKDF come from the germline V gene (reference sequence). There are 14 residues in the CDR3. V shed 4 bases, J shed 8 bases, and the junction held 7 bases outside the gene matches. The CDR3 region is CATSKAGAAYEQFF. CDR3 nucleotides: TGTGCCACCAGCAAAGCGGGAGCCGCCTATGAGCAGTTCTTC. Full variable domain (remainder filled in from reference TRBV15 and TRBJ2-1): DAMVIQNPRYQVTQFGKPVTLSCSQTLNHNVMYWYQQKSSQAPKLLFHYYDKDFNNEADTPDNFQSRRPNTSFCFLDIRSPGLGDTAMYLCATSKAGAAYEQFFGPGTRLTVL.

This clonotype was found a few times. This rearrangement joins TRBV4-2 to TRBJ1-3; possible D gene TRBD1, 6 bases. The V gene lost 0 bases and the J gene lost 0 bases, with 6 bases spanning the gap. The CDR3 totals 15 residues. Germline V gene data show CDR1 as LGHNA and CDR2 as YNFKEQ. This CDR3 is CASSQETGSGNTIYF. The CDR3 DNA reads TGTGCCAGCAGCCAAGAGACAGGCTCTGGAAACACCATATATTTT.

There are many counts of this clonotype. This chain joins TRBV4-3 and TRBJ2-7; D tentatively reads TRBD1 or TRBD2 (6 bases each). CDR3 length equals 15 residues. Germline CDR1 reads LGHNA; CDR2 reads YSLEER. V shed 0 bases and J shed 6 bases, with 15 bases lying between them. This CDR3 reads CASSQEGGRVAEQYF. DNA of the CDR3: TGCGCCAGCAGCCAAGAAGGGGGGCGGGTCGCCGAGCAGTACTTC.

The chain is built from TRBV7-2 and TRBJ2-1; no clear D. Germline V CDR1 and CDR2: SGHTA, FQGNSA. The CDR3 has 15 residues. V was pared by 4 bases and J by 4 bases, with 14 bases between. CDR3 DNA sequence: TGTGCCAGCAGCTACGAGAGGACCTTATACAATGAGCAGTTCTTC. It codes for CASSYERTLYNEQFF.

The rearrangement uses TRBV27 and TRBJ2-7; D might be TRBD2 (6 bases). Looked up from germline, CDR1 is MNHEY and CDR2 is SMNVEV (reference sequence). The CDR3 runs 15 residues. V was shortened by 5 bases and J by 3 bases, with 17 bases between the two germline ends. The CDR3 loop reads CASSRSGQQGYEQYF. CDR3 DNA sequence: TGTGCCAGCAGTCGTAGCGGTCAACAAGGCTACGAGCAGTACTTC.

The chain uses TRBV7-8 and TRBJ2-7, with a weak D call TRBD1 (6 bases). The germline V gene has CDR1 SGHVS and CDR2 FQNEAQ. The CDR3 has 15 amino acids. The V end was cut by 0 bases, the J end by 1 base, with 10 bases between. This CDR3 reads CASSLADSSSYEQYF. CDR3 sequence (DNA): TGTGCCAGCAGCTTAGCGGACAGCTCTTCCTACGAGCAGTACTTC.

The chain carries TRBV29-1 and TRBJ2-2; 9 nucleotides line up with TRBD2. The CDR3 covers 14 residues. With 4 bases clipped from V and 4 bases from J, the junction kept 4 bases outside the gene matches. Looked up from germline, CDR1 is SQVTM and CDR2 is ANQGSEA. The CDR3 nucleotides read TGCAGCGTTGGGGATAGCGGGAGCACCGGGGAGCTGTTTTTT. Translating it yields CSVGDSGSTGELFF.

This clonotype was observed many times. The genes are TRBV12-3 or TRBV12-4 and TRBJ2-7; D remains ambiguous. This CDR3 contains 13 residues. V shed 2 bases and J shed 4 bases, with 9 bases lying between them. The CDR3 region has the DNA TGTGCCAGCAGTTTAACTCTGCCTTACGAGCAGTACTTC. Protein: CASSLTLPYEQYF.

This clonotype has a handful of counts. The chain recombines TRBV7-2 with TRBJ2-7; 11 bases are a match to TRBD2. Per the germline V gene, CDR1 is SGHTA and CDR2 is FQGNSA. V lost 3 bases and J lost 6; bases outside the gene matches: 16. This CDR3 is built from 18 residues. CDR3 protein: CASSFSGRAYSSYGEQYF. CDR3 coding DNA: TGTGCCAGCAGCTTTAGCGGGAGGGCCTACTCCTCTTATGGCGAGCAGTACTTC.

This clonotype was seen a few times. The V gene is TRBV5-1, the J gene TRBJ2-3; 12 bases are shared with TRBD2. Trimming at V came to 1 base and at J to 6 bases, leaving 3 bases not matched to a gene. CDR1 and CDR2 (germline): SGHRS, YFSETQ. The CDR3 loop spans 15 amino acids. The CDR3 here is CASSLWTSGADTQYF. The CDR3 nucleotides are TGCGCCAGCAGCTTGTGGACTAGCGGGGCGGATACGCAGTATTTT.

The chain combines TRBV29-1 with TRBJ2-7, with 7 positions matching TRBD1. Trimming removed 6 bases from V and 2 bases from J; junction bases left unmatched: 4. The V gene's germline CDR1 is SQVTM and CDR2 ANQGSEA. This CDR3 is 12 amino acids long. This CDR3 reads CSVTGNTYEQYF. The CDR3 DNA reads as TGCAGCGTGACAGGGAATACCTACGAGCAGTACTTC.

This clonotype was seen only once. Compared with germline, one end of the junction differs, possibly owing to a read error. This sequence joins TRBV6-7 and TRBJ1-1; no reliable D call. TRBV6-7 is an ORF, with its function uncertain. The CDR3 runs to 10 residues. The CDR3, as DNA: TGTGCTCCCAGACCTTCTTCCCCCTCCTTT. It is translated as CAPRPSSPSF.